This T cell receptor (beta chain) comes out of a study of regulatory T cells in long-lasting Graves disease. Points from the study as a whole: TCR diversity was lower in persistent Graves' patients (versus newly diagnosed ones).

The germline V and J ends were trimmed by 1 base and 5 bases, with 8 bases remaining between them. Germline lookup yields CDR1 MDHEN and CDR2 SYDVKM. CDR3 length: 14 amino acids. This clonotype occurred a few times. The target antigen is unknown. Time point noted: newly diagnosed GD, antithyroid drugs for less than 3 months. From PBMCs, RNA was extracted and then used to make the TCR library. Library construction for TCR beta used iRepertoire HTBI primers and Arm-PCR of CDR3 regions. TCRdb independently ran MiXCR on the multiplex PCR reads; one entry per CDR3 protein. The data show roughly 610,000 distinct CDR3 sequences, with more than 15% seen just once and 12% held by the top ten. These same data were also listed under a study on T cells in Graves' hyperthyroidism and ophthalmopathy. That paper states: Primed by the HTBI set, a first-round RT-PCR was run on the TCR CDR3. In the analysis, a 13 V-J model separated ophthalmopathy from stable hyperthyroidism.

The rearrangement uses TRBV28 and TRBJ1-4, with TRBD1 as a possible D gene (5 bases). The sequence came from a man between 18 and 29 years old with Graves disease. The specimen was peripheral blood mononuclear cells (PBMCs), collected at new diagnosis, from a patient treated with antithyroid drugs. CDR3 nucleotide sequence: TGTGCCAGCAGTTTATCGGGGGAAAATGAAAAACTGTTTTTT. Translating it yields CASSLSGENEKLFF.